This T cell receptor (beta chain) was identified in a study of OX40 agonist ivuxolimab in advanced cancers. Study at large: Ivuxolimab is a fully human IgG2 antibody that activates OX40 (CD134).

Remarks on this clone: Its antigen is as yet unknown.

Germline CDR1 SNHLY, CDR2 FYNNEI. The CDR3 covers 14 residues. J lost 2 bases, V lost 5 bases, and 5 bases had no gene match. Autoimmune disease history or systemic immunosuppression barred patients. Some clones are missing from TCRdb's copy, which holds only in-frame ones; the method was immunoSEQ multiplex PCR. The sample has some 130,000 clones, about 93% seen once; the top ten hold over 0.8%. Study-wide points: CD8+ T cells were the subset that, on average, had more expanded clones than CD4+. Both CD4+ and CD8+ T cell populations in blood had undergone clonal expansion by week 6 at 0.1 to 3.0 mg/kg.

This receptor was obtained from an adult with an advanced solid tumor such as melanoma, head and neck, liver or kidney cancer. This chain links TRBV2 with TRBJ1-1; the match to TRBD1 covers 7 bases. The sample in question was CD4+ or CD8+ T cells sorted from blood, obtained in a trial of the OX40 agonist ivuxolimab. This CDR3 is CASSLQGENTEAFF. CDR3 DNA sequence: TGTGCCAGCAGTCTCCAGGGGGAAAACACTGAAGCTTTCTTT.